The 5 T cell receptor beta chains below were found in one sample sequenced in a study of blood T cells in healthy people across ages. For the second PCR, which ran for roughly 6 to 11 cycles, a sample-barcoded 5' primer and a J-beta primer mix were used. TCRdb independently ran MiXCR on the 5' RACE reads; one entry per CDR3 protein. The table has over a million distinct CDR3 sequences, approximately 43% seen once. The material sequenced was blood. These receptors came from a woman in her late teens or twenties in good health.

The CDR3: CASSLVGGGPQETQYF. The CDR3 region has the DNA TGTGCCAGCAGCTTAGTGGGGGGGGGTCCTCAAGAGACCCAGTACTTC. The chain combines TRBV11-2 with TRBJ2-5; TRBD2 matches 7 bases. Per germline, CDR1 SGHAT and CDR2 FQNNGV. V was pared by 1 base and J by 2 bases, with 7 bases of the junction left unmatched. The CDR3 covers 16 residues. The full variable domain, with the rest looked up from reference TRBV11-2 and TRBJ2-5, is EAGVAQSPRYKIIEKRQSVAFWCNPISGHATLYWYQQILGQGPKLLIQFQNNGVVDDSQLPKDRFSAERLKGVDSTLKIQPAKLEDSAVYLCASSLVGGGPQETQYFGPGTRLLVL.

The V and J genes are TRBV2 and TRBJ2-1; 13 bases align to TRBD2. J gave up 6 bases and V 4 bases, and 3 bases lay outside the gene matches. Germline CDR1 SNHLY, CDR2 FYNNEI. CDR3 length equals 15 residues. The CDR3 loop reads CASSVTSGRSNEQFF. The DNA for the CDR3 is TGTGCCAGCAGTGTGACTAGCGGGAGGAGCAATGAGCAGTTCTTC.

This clonotype was counted a few times. The chain recombines TRBV7-6 with TRBJ2-1, with 13 bases aligning to TRBD2. This CDR3 is built from 17 residues. The V segment lost 5 bases and the J segment 7 bases; nucleotides outside the gene matches: 11. Germline V gene sequence: CDR1 SGHVS, CDR2 FNYEAQ. This CDR3 is CASSPTIGLAGDNEQFF. CDR3 DNA sequence: TGTGCCAGCAGCCCCACAATTGGACTAGCGGGAGATAATGAGCAGTTCTTC.

The gene calls are TRBV10-3 and TRBJ1-2; 9 bases match TRBD1. Germline V gene lookup returns CDR1 ENHRY and CDR2 SYGVKD. CDR3 length: 13 residues. Losses at the gene ends were 8 bases for V and 4 bases for J; bases not matched to a gene: 5. The CDR3 DNA reads as TGTGCCATCGCTGGACAGGGGACCTATGGCTACACCTTC. This sequence encodes CAIAGQGTYGYTF.

This clonotype was picked up a small number of times. The rearrangement joins TRBV6-1 to TRBJ2-1, with a weak D call TRBD2 (7 bases). CDR3 length equals 18 residues. Trimming took 7 bases from V and 3 from J, leaving 25 bases between them. CDR1 is MNHNS and CDR2 is SASEGT in the germline V gene. CDR3 bases: TGTGCCAGCAAGATTAGGTCTTTGGCGGGGGCCAACTACAATGAGCAGTTCTTC. Amino acid sequence: CASKIRSLAGANYNEQFF.